Given below is one TCR beta chain in context. This entry comes from a study of shared clonotypes between healthy human individuals. Study as a whole: Per donor, CD8 memory used one plate, CD8 naive used two, CD4 memory used three and CD4 naive used three.

CD45RO-negative, CCR7-selected cells formed the naive CD8 fraction, which excluded terminally differentiated effector memory CD45RA+ cells. For each subset, genomic DNA was distributed in equal portions over several immunoSEQ plates. The repertoire was sequenced with immunoSEQ multiplex PCR; TCRdb's copy has only in-frame clones and lacks some. This table holds more than 2 million clones, approximately 95% found once. Sequencing used naive CD8+ T cells sorted from blood. This clonotype was obtained from a man aged 18-30 years in good health.

CDR3 bases: TGTGCCGCCAGGGTTTGGACCGGGGAGCTGTTTTTT. This encodes CAARVWTGELFF. The chain combines TRBV10-3 with TRBJ2-2; tentatively, D is TRBD1 (5 bases). CDR3 length equals 12 residues. V lost 11 bases to trimming and J lost 5 bases, with 12 bases between them. Per the germline V gene, CDR1 is ENHRY and CDR2 is SYGVKD.